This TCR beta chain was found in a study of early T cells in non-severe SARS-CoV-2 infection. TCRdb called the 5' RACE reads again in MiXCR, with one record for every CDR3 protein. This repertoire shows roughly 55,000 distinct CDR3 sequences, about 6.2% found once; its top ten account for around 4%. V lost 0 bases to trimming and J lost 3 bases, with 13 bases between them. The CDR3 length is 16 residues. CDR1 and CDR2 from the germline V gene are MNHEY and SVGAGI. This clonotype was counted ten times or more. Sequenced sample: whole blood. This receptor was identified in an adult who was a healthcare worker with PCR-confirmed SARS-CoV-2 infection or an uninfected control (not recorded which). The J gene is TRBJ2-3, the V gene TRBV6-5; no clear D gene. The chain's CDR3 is CASSYSKTGLTDTQYF. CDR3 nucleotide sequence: TGTGCCAGCAGTTACTCGAAAACCGGGCTTACAGATACGCAGTATTTT.